The T cell receptor beta chain described here comes from a study of blood T cells in healthy people across ages. On this clonotype itself: As yet, its antigen is unknown.

Study results and caveats: More naive CD4+ cells and higher diversity marked long-lived donors relative to aged donors. Diversity estimates drawn from one million T cells were deemed underestimates.

Then a second PCR, running roughly 7 to 11 cycles, was carried out with a sample-barcoded 5' primer and a J-beta primer mix. MiXCR, run by TCRdb on the 5' RACE reads, gives a single entry per CDR3 protein. The sample gives about 930,000 distinct CDR3 sequences, 25% to 30% of which show up once; roughly a tenth is in the top ten. The CDR3 contains 14 residues. V lost 3 bases, J lost 4 bases, and 12 bases lay in between. This sample was shared with a second study, whose subject was T cells of mothers and their children. As reported in that work: Related pairs of mothers and children showed slightly higher, non-significant overlap versus unrelated pairs.

Sequencing used blood. The chain has TRBV12-3 or TRBV12-4 and TRBJ1-2; D might be TRBD1 (6 bases). This TCR was recovered from a woman aged 40 to 55 in good health. As DNA, the CDR3 is TGTGCCAGCAGTTTGCACAGGGCGGTCTATGGCTACACCTTC. Translation: CASSLHRAVYGYTF.